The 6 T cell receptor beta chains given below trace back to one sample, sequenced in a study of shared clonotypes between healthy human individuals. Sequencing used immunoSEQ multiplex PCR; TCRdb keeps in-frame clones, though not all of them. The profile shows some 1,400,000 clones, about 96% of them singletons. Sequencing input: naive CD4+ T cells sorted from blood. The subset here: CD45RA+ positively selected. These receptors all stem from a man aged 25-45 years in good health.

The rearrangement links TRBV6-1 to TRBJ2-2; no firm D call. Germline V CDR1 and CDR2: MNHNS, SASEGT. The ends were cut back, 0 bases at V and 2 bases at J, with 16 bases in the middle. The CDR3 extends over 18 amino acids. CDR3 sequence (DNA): TGTGCCAGCAGTGAAGCCCCTTCGTGGGGTATAAACACCGGGGAGCTGTTTTTT. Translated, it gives CASSEAPSWGINTGELFF.

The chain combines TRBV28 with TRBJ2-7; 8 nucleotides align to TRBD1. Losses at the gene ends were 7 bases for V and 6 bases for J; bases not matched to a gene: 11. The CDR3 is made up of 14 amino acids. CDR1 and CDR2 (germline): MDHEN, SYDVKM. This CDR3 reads CASTETGALREQYF. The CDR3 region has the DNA TGTGCCAGCACCGAGACAGGGGCCCTCCGCGAGCAGTACTTC. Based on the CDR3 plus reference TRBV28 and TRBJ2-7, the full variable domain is DVKVTQSSRYLVKRTGEKVFLECVQDMDHENMFWYRQDPGLGLRLIYFSYDVKMKEKGDIPEGYSVSREKKERFSLILESASTNQTSMYLCASTETGALREQYFGPGTRLTVT.

The CDR3, as DNA: TGTGCCAGCAGTTACTACCAAGGTAGCACAGATACGCAGTATTTT. It is translated as CASSYYQGSTDTQYF. The chain carries TRBV6-5 and TRBJ2-3, with D hard to call. Trimming removed 1 base at V and 0 bases at J, with 8 bases between. The CDR3 length is 15 residues. Germline CDR1 MNHEY, CDR2 SVGAGI.

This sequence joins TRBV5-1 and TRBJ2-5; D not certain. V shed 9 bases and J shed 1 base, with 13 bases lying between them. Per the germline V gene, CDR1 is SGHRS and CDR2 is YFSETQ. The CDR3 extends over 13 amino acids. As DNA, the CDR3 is TGCGCCACCAAGTCGAACATCCAAGAGACCCAGTACTTC. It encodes CATKSNIQETQYF.

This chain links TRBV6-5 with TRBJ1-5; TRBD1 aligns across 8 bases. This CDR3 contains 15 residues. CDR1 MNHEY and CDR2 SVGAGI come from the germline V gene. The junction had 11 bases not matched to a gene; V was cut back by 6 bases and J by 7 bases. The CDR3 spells CASSSDTGGNQPQHF. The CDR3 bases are TGTGCCAGCAGCAGTGATACAGGGGGTAACCAGCCCCAGCATTTT.

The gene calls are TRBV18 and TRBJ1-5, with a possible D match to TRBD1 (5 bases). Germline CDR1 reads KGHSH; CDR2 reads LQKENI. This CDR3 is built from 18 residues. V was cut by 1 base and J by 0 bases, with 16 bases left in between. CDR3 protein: CASSPRGGIGYSNQPQHF. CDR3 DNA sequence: TGTGCCAGCTCACCACGTGGGGGGATAGGTTATAGCAATCAGCCCCAGCATTTT.